This T cell receptor beta chain was documented in a study of identical twins (dated by TCRdb to about 2016). Concerning the study at large: The study deep-sequenced TCR alpha and beta repertoires from monozygotic twins, unrelated adults of various ages and cord blood to test whether fetal clonotypes persist. Replicate twin experiments were performed at different times using different library preparation protocols to rule out contamination. Summary of the overall study and its limitations: In monozygotic twins, recombination models systematically underestimated out-of-frame TCR alpha sharing, but the models matched the sharing seen between unrelated individuals. In beta out-of-frame sequences, excess twin sharing was weaker, because having fewer shared sequences lowered the signal-to-noise ratio. Zero-insertion analyses could be partly confounded by invariant T cells such as MAIT and iNKT, although diverse VJ usage argued against such confounding for most clonotypes. Because the same donors could not be followed over many years, conclusions were based on cross-sectional statistical analysis. Abundant cord blood beta clonotypes carried fewer insertions; young adult naive repertoires showed a weaker similar trend, while memory repertoires showed none. Compared with coincidental sharing between unrelated individuals, an excess of low generation-probability sequences was observed among out-of-frame TCR alpha sequences shared between twins.

Library creation used 5' RACE. The sequencer was an Illumina HiSeq 2000. Template switching added a universal primer binding site, and the final cDNA carried a unique molecular identifier that allowed TCR cDNA molecules to be counted accurately. Specific primers in the conserved constant-segment region were used to synthesize first-strand cDNA for the TCR alpha and beta chains. To control for contamination, each cDNA library was double barcoded with a SMART-Mk sample barcode plus Illumina barcodes. TruSeq adapter sequences along with Illumina sample barcodes were introduced in two successive PCR steps. The Illumina HiSeq platform was used with custom primers to sequence TCR alpha and beta cDNA libraries. In the original analysis: Unique molecular identifiers were extracted from raw reads with MiGEC, and CDR3 positions were determined with MiXCR. Recombination models were inferred per individual with the repgenHMM and IGoR tools using an EM algorithm. The analysis of shared clonotypes was done with the tcR package in R, with sharing normalized by the product of cloneset sizes. To study raw recombination without the effects of thymic and clonal selection, out-of-frame nonproductive sequences were analyzed. The public reads were run again by TCRdb, first through fastp at Q25 and then through MiXCR, and only productive beta chains were kept. CDR3 protein sequences are deduplicated, and each keeps its most common genes and DNA. The V and J calls follow TCRdb's processing rather than the paper's. The sample table shows under 300,000 distinct CDR3 sequences, and around 15% are seen once. The ten most abundant clones make up around 8.9% of the sample.

Only healthy Caucasian donors were included. Using Miltenyi CD45RO+ enrichment and human naive T-cell isolation kits, memory (CD45RO+) and naive T cells were isolated from PBMC. To note about this clonotype: Its antigen remains undetermined. Base qualities are not at hand, and no much larger clone is one base apart.

The CDR3 goes from the cysteine to the phenylalanine over 16 residues. The kept DNA is CDR3 alone, 48 bases in frame from the first base. Recombination linked TRBV21-1 to TRBJ2-7; the table's TRBD2 call for D was not verified on the DNA. TRBV21-1 is a pseudogene locus. This TCR was sampled from a woman younger than 35 in good health. What was sequenced was memory (CD45RO+) T cells sorted from blood. Interpreted using the paper, the cell subset or site label stands for: CD45RO+ enriched T cells. The CDR3 region has the sequence CASSKEAGERRYEQYF. Here is the DNA: TGTGCCAGCAGCAAAGAGGCGGGAGAACGTCGCTACGAGCAGTACTTC.